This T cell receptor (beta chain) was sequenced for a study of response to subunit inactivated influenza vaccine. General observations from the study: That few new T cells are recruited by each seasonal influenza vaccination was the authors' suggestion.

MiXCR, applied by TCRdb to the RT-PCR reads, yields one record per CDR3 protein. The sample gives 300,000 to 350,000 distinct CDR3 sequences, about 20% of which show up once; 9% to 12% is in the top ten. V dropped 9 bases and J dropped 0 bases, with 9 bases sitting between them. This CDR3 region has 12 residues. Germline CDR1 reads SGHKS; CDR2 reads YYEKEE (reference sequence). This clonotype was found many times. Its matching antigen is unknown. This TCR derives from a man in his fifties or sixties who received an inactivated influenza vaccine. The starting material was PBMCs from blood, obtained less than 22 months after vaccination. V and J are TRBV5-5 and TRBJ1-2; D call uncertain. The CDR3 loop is CATSPSNYGYTF. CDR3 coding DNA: TGTGCCACCTCCCCTTCTAACTATGGCTACACCTTC.